These 25 T cell receptor beta chains originate from one sample sequenced in a study of shared clonotypes between healthy human individuals. Clones were sequenced by immunoSEQ multiplex PCR, and TCRdb holds only the in-frame ones, with some missing. The profile shows roughly 1,100,000 clones, about 77% of them singletons. Sequencing was done on a sample of memory CD4+ T cells sorted from blood. Subset specified: CD45RA-negative fraction. All receptors come from a man aged 18-30 years in good health.

The chain employs TRBV10-3 and TRBJ1-5; 12 bases are shared with TRBD1. CDR1 ENHRY and CDR2 SYGVKD come from the germline V gene. The CDR3 sequence is 17 residues long. With 5 bases clipped from V and 2 bases from J, the junction kept 7 bases outside the gene matches. The CDR3 DNA is TGTGCCATCAGTTCCGGGACAGGGGGCCTGGGCAATCAGCCCCAGCATTTT. It yields the protein CAISSGTGGLGNQPQHF.

The chain joins TRBV4-2 to TRBJ2-1, with 8 bases aligning to TRBD2. Looked up from germline, CDR1 is LGHNA and CDR2 is YNFKEQ. The CDR3 spans 13 residues. V was clipped by 5 bases and J by 4 bases; unmatched bases: 1. CDR3 nucleotides: TGTGCCAGCAGCGCGGGGGGATACAATGAGCAGTTCTTC. Amino acids: CASSAGGYNEQFF.

This sequence joins TRBV30 and TRBJ2-7; 11 nucleotides match TRBD2. The germline V gene encodes CDR1 GTSNPN and CDR2 SVGIG (reference sequence). This CDR3 comprises 14 residues. The J segment lost 4 bases and the V segment lost 1 base, leaving 3 bases of the junction unmatched. The CDR3 sequence is CAWSGGTSGYEQYF. CDR3 bases: TGTGCCTGGAGTGGGGGGACTAGCGGATACGAGCAGTACTTC.

This clone is a singleton in its sample. The V call is TRBV5-1, the J call TRBJ2-7; no clear D gene. The CDR3 runs 13 residues. CDR1 SGHRS and CDR2 YFSETQ come from the germline V gene. V was trimmed by 0 bases and J by 7 bases, leaving 11 bases between them. The CDR3 region is CASSLGTRREQYF. In DNA form, the CDR3 reads TGCGCCAGCAGCTTGGGTACCCGCCGGGAGCAGTACTTC.

This chain uses TRBV9 with TRBJ2-6, with TRBD1 identical over 7 bases. The CDR3 runs 15 residues. With V trimmed by 3 bases and J by 2 bases, 2 bases remained unmatched. CDR1 is SGDLS and CDR2 is YYNGEE in the germline V gene. CDR3 DNA sequence: TGTGCCAGCAGCGCTAGGGGGCCTGGGGCCAACGTCCTGACTTTC. Its protein is CASSARGPGANVLTF.

This clone was seen just once. This chain connects TRBV7-8 to TRBJ2-7; 9 bases agree with TRBD1. V gave up 10 bases and J gave up 6 bases; unmatched junction bases: 10. Germline CDR1 SGHVS, CDR2 FQNEAQ. The CDR3 loop spans 13 amino acids. The CDR3 loop is CATKSQGAAEQYF. The CDR3 nucleotides are TGTGCCACCAAATCACAGGGGGCTGCCGAGCAGTACTTC.

The V and J genes are TRBV29-1 and TRBJ2-1; D possibly matches TRBD1 or TRBD2 (6 bases each). The CDR3 has 15 residues. Germline V gene data show CDR1 as SQVTM and CDR2 as ANQGSEA. Trimming removed 4 bases from V and 12 bases from J, with 25 bases in between. In nucleotides, the CDR3 is TGCAGCGTTGCTTCCGGGACGGGCCCTGGAGGGGGGCAGTTCTTC. Amino acid sequence: CSVASGTGPGGGQFF.

This clone occurred once. The genes are TRBV18 and TRBJ1-1; the D is unclear. From germline, CDR1 is KGHSH and CDR2 LQKENI. The CDR3 is 14 residues long. V shed 2 bases and J shed 0 bases, with 7 bases lying between them. CDR3 in amino acids: CASSPVQLNTEAFF. CDR3 DNA: TGTGCCAGCTCACCAGTTCAGTTGAACACTGAAGCTTTCTTT. Full variable domain (rest looked up from reference TRBV18 and TRBJ1-1): NAGVMQNPRHLVRRRGQEARLRCSPMKGHSHVYWYRQLPEEGLKFMVYLQKENIIDESGMPKERFSAEFPKEGPSILRIQQVVRGDSAAYFCASSPVQLNTEAFFGQGTRLTVV.

Here the CDR3 reads CAIRGGTQTYEQYF. The CDR3 coding sequence is TGTGCCATCAGGGGGGGGACACAGACCTACGAGCAGTACTTC. The rearrangement links TRBV10-3 to TRBJ2-7; D is perhaps TRBD2 (7 bases). Germline CDR1 reads ENHRY; CDR2 reads SYGVKD. This CDR3 is built from 14 residues. Trimming pared 6 bases from V and 2 bases from J, leaving 14 bases between.

This clone was observed a few times. The chain links TRBV5-1 to TRBJ2-5; D is perhaps TRBD1 (6 bases). The CDR3 runs 15 residues. CDR1 is SGHRS and CDR2 is YFSETQ in the germline V gene. Trimming stripped 1 base from V and 5 bases from J, with 15 bases between. Here the CDR3 DNA reads TGCGCCAGCAGCTTGATGGGGGACACCAGGGAGACCCAGTACTTC. Protein: CASSLMGDTRETQYF.

The chain employs TRBV11-1 and TRBJ2-7; 10 nucleotides align to TRBD2. CDR3 length equals 13 residues. The germline V gene encodes CDR1 SGHAT and CDR2 FQDESV (reference sequence). V shed 3 bases, J shed 5 bases, and the junction held 1 base outside the gene matches. For the CDR3, the DNA is TGTGCCAGCAGCTTGGGACTAGCGAACGAGCAGTACTTC. Residues: CASSLGLANEQYF.

The chain is built from TRBV9 and TRBJ1-3; D is ambiguous. The germline V and J ends were trimmed by 0 bases and 2 bases, with 9 bases remaining between them. The germline V gene encodes CDR1 SGDLS and CDR2 YYNGEE. The CDR3 has 15 residues. The CDR3 reads CASSVVGSAGNTIYF. The CDR3 region has the DNA TGTGCCAGCAGCGTAGTCGGGTCAGCTGGAAACACCATATATTTT.

This sequence joins TRBV6-5 and TRBJ1-2; 11 bases are a match to TRBD1. The CDR3 extends over 15 amino acids. With V trimmed by 6 bases and J by 1 base, 4 bases remained unmatched. The germline V gene has CDR1 MNHEY and CDR2 SVGAGI. The DNA for the CDR3 is TGTGCCAGCAGAAGGACAGGGGGCGTTAACTATGGCTACACCTTC. This encodes CASRRTGGVNYGYTF.

The chain has TRBV28 and TRBJ2-1; tentative D call: TRBD2 (7 bases). The germline CDR1 and CDR2 sequences are MDHEN and SYDVKM. This CDR3 comprises 15 residues. Trimming removed 7 bases from V and 4 bases from J, with 17 bases in between. CDR3 in amino acids: CASTPGGGGYNEQFF. The CDR3 nucleotides are TGTGCCAGCACCCCGGGGGGCGGGGGTTACAATGAGCAGTTCTTC.

This clone was seen ten or more times. This sequence joins TRBV19 and TRBJ1-1, with 10 bases that match TRBD1. Per germline, CDR1 LNHDA and CDR2 SQIVND (reference sequence). Trimming took 5 bases from V and 0 from J; bases not matched to a gene: 9. The CDR3 loop spans 17 amino acids. Here the CDR3 reads CASSQPRQGAMNTEAFF. The CDR3 region has the DNA TGTGCCAGTAGTCAGCCCAGACAGGGGGCGATGAACACTGAAGCTTTCTTT.

The V gene is TRBV13, the J gene TRBJ2-7, with 7 bases fitting TRBD2. The CDR3 consists of 15 residues. J lost 4 bases, V lost 5 bases, and 11 bases had no gene match. The germline gives CDR1 PRHDT, CDR2 FYEKMQ (reference sequence). As DNA, the CDR3 is TGTGCCAGCAGCCGCACCGGGACTACCGAATACGAGCAGTACTTC. Protein: CASSRTGTTEYEQYF.

The chain combines TRBV7-9 with TRBJ1-2; 8 nucleotides agree with TRBD1. Trimming cost V 7 bases and J 7 bases; bases outside gene matches: 14. The CDR3 is made up of 15 amino acids. Germline V lookup: CDR1 SEHNR, CDR2 FQNEAQ (reference sequence). The CDR3 nucleotides read TGTGCCAGCACACGAGAGGCAGGGGGCATTATTGGCTACACCTTC. This translates into CASTREAGGIIGYTF.

This clone was counted a single time. The CDR3 loop reads CSGADRETQYF. CDR3 coding DNA: TGCAGCGGGGCGGACCGGGAGACCCAGTACTTC. V and J are TRBV29-1 and TRBJ2-5; D gene uncertain. CDR1 SQVTM and CDR2 ANQGSEA come from the germline V gene. V was trimmed by 7 bases and J by 5 bases, leaving 11 bases between them. The CDR3 sequence is 11 residues long.

This clone was counted only a few times. V gene TRBV30 combines with J gene TRBJ1-6, with 9 bases that match TRBD1. The trim removed 2 bases at V and 10 bases at J, leaving 9 bases unmatched. Per germline, CDR1 GTSNPN and CDR2 SVGIG (reference sequence). This CDR3 is built from 15 residues. CDR3 residues: CAWSTSGTGRSPLHF. The CDR3 DNA sequence: TGTGCCTGGAGTACCTCCGGGACAGGGAGGTCACCCCTCCACTTT.

V usage is TRBV30 and J usage is TRBJ2-3; the D gene is possibly TRBD2 (5 bases). The CDR3 loop spans 12 amino acids. The germline CDR1 and CDR2 sequences are GTSNPN and SVGIG (reference sequence). The germline V and J ends were trimmed by 3 bases and 6 bases, with 10 bases remaining between them. The CDR3 DNA is TGTGCCTGGAGGGACTTCTTGGATACGCAGTATTTT. It encodes CAWRDFLDTQYF.

The V and J genes are TRBV5-1 and TRBJ1-4; D is unresolved. The CDR3 is 17 residues long. From germline, CDR1 is SGHRS and CDR2 YFSETQ. V was trimmed by 0 bases and J by 0 bases, leaving 12 bases between them. The CDR3 sequence: CASSLAFQGATNEKLFF. The CDR3 DNA follows: TGCGCCAGCAGCTTGGCCTTTCAAGGAGCAACTAATGAAAAACTGTTTTTT.

The chain joins TRBV5-1 to TRBJ2-2; tentative D call: TRBD2 (7 bases). Trimming removed 0 bases at V and 7 bases at J, with 13 bases between. There are 15 residues in the CDR3. The germline CDR1 and CDR2 sequences are SGHRS and YFSETQ. The CDR3 protein is CASSLEGGLNGELFF. As DNA, the CDR3 is TGCGCCAGCAGCTTGGAAGGGGGACTAAACGGGGAGCTGTTTTTT.

This chain uses TRBV14 with TRBJ2-7; D is undetermined. Germline V gene lookup returns CDR1 SGHDN and CDR2 FVKESK. This CDR3 comprises 14 residues. V was pared by 0 bases and J by 4 bases, with 10 bases between. Here the CDR3 reads CASSQDEWRYEQYF. CDR3 nucleotide sequence: TGTGCCAGCAGCCAAGATGAATGGCGGTACGAGCAGTACTTC. The whole variable domain, filled in from reference TRBV14 and TRBJ2-7, reads EAGVTQFPSHSVIEKGQTVTLRCDPISGHDNLYWYRRVMGKEIKFLLHFVKESKQDESGMPNNRFLAERTGGTYSTLKVQPAELEDSGVYFCASSQDEWRYEQYFGPGTRLTVT.

This chain links TRBV7-2 with TRBJ1-2, with 9 bases aligning to TRBD1. Unmatched junction bases numbered 10, after V lost 5 bases and J lost 3 bases. CDR3 length: 16 residues. Germline CDR1 and CDR2: SGHTA and FQGNSA. As DNA, the CDR3 is TGTGCCAGCAGCATATACCGGGACAGGGCTCACTATGGCTACACCTTC. Translated: CASSIYRDRAHYGYTF.

The rearrangement uses TRBV4-1 and TRBJ2-1, with 8 bases aligning to TRBD1. V was pared by 1 base and J by 3 bases, with 8 bases of the junction left unmatched. Germline V lookup: CDR1 MGHRA, CDR2 YSYEKL. This CDR3 spans 17 amino acids. The chain's CDR3 is CASSQGKTGTGYNEQFF. The CDR3 DNA reads TGCGCCAGCAGCCAAGGAAAGACCGGGACAGGCTACAATGAGCAGTTCTTC.